This T cell receptor (beta chain) appears in the sequencing data of a study of blood T cell repertoires in COVID-19. Overall study context: Some COVID-19 samples were acute and others convalescent; all came from the United States, Italy and Spain. Nucleic acid was either cDNA or gDNA, and it came from T cells, B-cell-depleted T cells, or PBMCs.

Original processing methods: By means of reference gene primer amplification, nucleated cell counts were estimated. Only in-frame clones appear in the TCRdb table, and some are missing; sequencing was by immunoSEQ multiplex PCR. The V and J calls and the clone size are those of that table, but D and trimming were determined from the DNA. The sample carries 60,000 or so clones, around 89% recorded once. This clone was counted once. The sequence was obtained from a human donor with active COVID-19. The donor label of this sample is uncertain. The sequenced sample was peripheral blood.

The CDR3 DNA reads as TGTGCCTGGAACCGCGGGACAGGGGATGAAAAACTGTTTTTT. It specifies CAWNRGTGDEKLFF. The chain employs TRBV30 and TRBJ1-4; 10 nucleotides align to TRBD1. Germline V gene lookup returns CDR1 GTSNPN and CDR2 SVGIG (reference sequence). V lost 4 bases, J lost 6 bases, and 5 bases stayed unmatched. The CDR3 is 14 amino acids.